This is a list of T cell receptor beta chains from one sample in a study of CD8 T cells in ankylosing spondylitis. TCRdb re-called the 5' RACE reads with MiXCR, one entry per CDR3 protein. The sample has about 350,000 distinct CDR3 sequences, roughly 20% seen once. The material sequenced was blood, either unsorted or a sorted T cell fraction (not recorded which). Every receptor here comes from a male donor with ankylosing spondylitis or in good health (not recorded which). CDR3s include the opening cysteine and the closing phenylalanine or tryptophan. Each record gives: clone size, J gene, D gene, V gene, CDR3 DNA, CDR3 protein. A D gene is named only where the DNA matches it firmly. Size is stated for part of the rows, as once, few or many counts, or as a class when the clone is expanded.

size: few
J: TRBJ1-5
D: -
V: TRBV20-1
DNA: TGCAGTGCTAGCCAAGGAACTGGGGCAAATCAGCCCCAGCATTTT
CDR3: CSASQGTGANQPQHF

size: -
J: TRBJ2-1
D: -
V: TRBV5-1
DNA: TGCGCCAGCAGCGTTTGGACGGAGACCTACAATGAGCAGTTCTTC
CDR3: CASSVWTETYNEQFF

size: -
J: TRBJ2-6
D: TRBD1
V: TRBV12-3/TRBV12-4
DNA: TGTGCCAGCATGGGACAGGGGGCCAACGTCCTGACTTTC
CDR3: CASMGQGANVLTF

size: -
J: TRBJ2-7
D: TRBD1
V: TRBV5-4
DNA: TGTGCCAGCAGCATCCCGGGACAGGGCTCCTACGAGCAGTACTTC
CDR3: CASSIPGQGSYEQYF

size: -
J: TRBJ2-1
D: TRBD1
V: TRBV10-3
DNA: TGTGCCATCAGAGACAGGGGCAACCGGGATGAGCAGTTCTTC
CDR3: CAIRDRGNRDEQFF

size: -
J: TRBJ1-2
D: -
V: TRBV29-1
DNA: TGCAGCGTTGAATATTCGGGTGGGGAGACCTTTAACTATGGCTACACCTTC
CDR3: CSVEYSGGETFNYGYTF

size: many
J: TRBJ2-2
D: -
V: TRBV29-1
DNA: TGCAGCGTTACGGCGGCCGGGGAGCTGTTTTTT
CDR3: CSVTAAGELFF

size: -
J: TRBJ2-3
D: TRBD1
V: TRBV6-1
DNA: TGTGCCAGCACTCCCGGGGACAGAAGCACAGATACGCAGTATTTT
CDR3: CASTPGDRSTDTQYF

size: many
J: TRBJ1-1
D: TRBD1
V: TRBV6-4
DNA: TGTGCCAGCAGTCAGGGGGGGAACACTGAAGCTTTCTTT
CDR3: CASSQGGNTEAFF

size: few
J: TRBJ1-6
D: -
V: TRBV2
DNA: TGTGCCAGCAGTGAACTACGCACCTCTGGGTCACCCCTCCACTTT
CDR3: CASSELRTSGSPLHF

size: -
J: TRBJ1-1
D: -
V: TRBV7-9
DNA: TGTGCCAGCAGCTTAGGAGAGATGAACACTGAAGCTTTCTTT
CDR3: CASSLGEMNTEAFF

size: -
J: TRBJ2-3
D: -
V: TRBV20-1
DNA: TGCAGTGCTAGAGATCTGATTAGCCTTGCCCCAGATACGCAGTATTTT
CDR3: CSARDLISLAPDTQYF

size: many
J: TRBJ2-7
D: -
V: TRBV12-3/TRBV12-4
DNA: TGTGCCAGCGGGGTAGGAGTCTACGAGCAGTACTTC
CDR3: CASGVGVYEQYF

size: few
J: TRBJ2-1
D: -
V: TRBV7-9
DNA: TGTGCCAGAGACTACCTCGATGAGCAGTTCTTC
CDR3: CARDYLDEQFF

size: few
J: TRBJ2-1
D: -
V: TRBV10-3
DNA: TGTGCCATCAGTGAGTCGGGGGGGCCGTATGAGCAGTTCTTC
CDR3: CAISESGGPYEQFF

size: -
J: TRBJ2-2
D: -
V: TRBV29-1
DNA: TGCAGCGTTGAAGGTCCTACCGGGGAGCTGTTTTTT
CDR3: CSVEGPTGELFF

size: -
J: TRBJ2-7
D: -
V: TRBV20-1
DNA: TGCAGTGCTAGAGATTGGGGCCAGGGCGCCGAGCAGTACTTC
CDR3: CSARDWGQGAEQYF